This TCR beta chain was recorded in a study of prognosis after radiotherapy for stage I lung cancer. Amplicons of TCR beta CDR3 were generated from genomic DNA by two-round multiplex PCR. Primers specific to each TRBV and TRBJ gene drove first-round PCR. Using its own MiXCR run on the multiplex PCR reads, TCRdb lists one record per CDR3 protein. The sample lists 10,000 to 15,000 distinct CDR3 sequences, approximately 45% occurring once. Ten or more counts support this clonotype. The sample in question was PBMCs, obtained before or after stereotactic body radiation therapy (not recorded which). The receptor's source is a donor over 45 with non-small cell lung cancer.

The CDR3 loop reads CSARVWDRPSYEQYF. The DNA of the CDR3 is TGCAGTGCTAGAGTGTGGGACAGGCCATCCTACGAGCAGTACTTC. This chain links TRBV20-1 with TRBJ2-7, with 8 bases aligning to TRBD1. Germline values: CDR1 DFQATT, CDR2 SNEGSKA (reference sequence). Trimming at V came to 1 base and at J to 1 base, leaving 6 bases not matched to a gene. The CDR3 has 15 amino acids.